One sample yielded the 28 T cell receptor beta chains listed below, sequenced in a study of OX40 agonist ivuxolimab in advanced cancers. Measured with immunoSEQ multiplex PCR; TCRdb has only the in-frame clones, and not every one. This repertoire shows tens of thousands of clones, about 86% found once; its top ten account for under 30%. The sequencing used CD4+ or CD8+ T cells sorted from blood, collected in a trial of the OX40 agonist ivuxolimab. These receptors originate from an adult with an advanced solid tumor such as melanoma, head and neck, liver or kidney cancer.

V is TRBV11-2 and J is TRBJ2-7; D might be TRBD1 (6 bases). V lost 7 bases to trimming and J lost 3 bases, with 22 bases between them. The CDR3 totals 16 residues. Germline lookup yields CDR1 SGHAT and CDR2 FQNNGV. In DNA, the CDR3 is TGTGCCAGCAACCTGGGCACTTGGACAGCAATCTACGAGCAGTACTTC. Protein sequence: CASNLGTWTAIYEQYF.

The gene calls are TRBV2 and TRBJ2-1, with D possibly being TRBD2 (5 bases). The CDR3 runs to 14 residues. Germline V CDR1 and CDR2: SNHLY, FYNNEI. V was trimmed by 2 bases and J by 5 bases, leaving 10 bases between them. The CDR3 DNA sequence: TGTGCCAGCAGTGAAAGGGAGCTTAACAATGAGCAGTTCTTC. This sequence encodes CASSERELNNEQFF.

The rearrangement joins TRBV27 to TRBJ2-4, with a possible D match to TRBD1 (6 bases). Looked up from germline, CDR1 is MNHEY and CDR2 is SMNVEV (reference sequence). CDR3 length: 18 amino acids. The V end was cut by 6 bases, the J end by 0 bases, with 21 bases between. This CDR3 reads CASRELTGWGLAKNIQYF. The CDR3 DNA is TGTGCCAGCAGGGAGCTCACCGGGTGGGGGCTAGCCAAAAACATTCAGTACTTC.

V is TRBV13 and J is TRBJ2-5; 11 bases map to TRBD2. This CDR3 has 16 residues. J was trimmed by 2 bases and V by 0 bases; bases with no gene match: 2. The V gene's germline CDR1 is PRHDT and CDR2 FYEKMQ (reference sequence). This chain's CDR3 is CASSLGLAGVQETQYF. The CDR3 nucleotides read TGTGCCAGCAGCTTAGGACTAGCGGGGGTTCAAGAGACCCAGTACTTC.

This clone has just a few counts. This chain connects TRBV27 to TRBJ1-5; 10 nucleotides agree with TRBD1. This CDR3 region has 13 residues. With V trimmed by 6 bases and J by 5 bases, 1 base remained unmatched. Per the germline V gene, CDR1 is MNHEY and CDR2 is SMNVEV (reference sequence). The CDR3 spells CASSDRGHQPQHF. CDR3 in DNA: TGTGCCAGCAGCGACAGGGGGCATCAGCCCCAGCATTTT.

V usage is TRBV28 and J usage is TRBJ2-1; D is unresolved. The CDR3 contains 13 residues. The V end lost 3 bases, the J end lost 5 bases, and 8 bases lay between the germline ends. Germline CDR1 reads MDHEN; CDR2 reads SYDVKM. In DNA form, the CDR3 reads TGTGCCAGCAGTTTCATGGAGAACAATGAGCAGTTCTTC. Amino acid sequence: CASSFMENNEQFF.

The V call is TRBV5-8, the J call TRBJ2-7, with D unresolved. With 0 bases removed from V and 3 bases from J, the gap between germline ends came to 7 bases. From germline, CDR1 is SGHTS and CDR2 YDEGEE. CDR3 length: 13 residues. For the CDR3, the DNA is TGTGCCAGCAGCTTGGGGGTCGGCTACGAGCAGTACTTC. This translates into CASSLGVGYEQYF. Full variable domain (remainder filled in from reference TRBV5-8 and TRBJ2-7): EAGVTQSPTHLIKTRGQQATLRCSPISGHTSVYWYQQALGLGLQFLLWYDEGEERNRGNFPPRFSGRQFPNYSSELNVNALELEDSALYLCASSLGVGYEQYFGPGTRLTVT.

This clone was found many times. The chain links TRBV7-9 to TRBJ1-2; D gene ambiguous. Looked up from germline, CDR1 is SEHNR and CDR2 is FQNEAQ (reference sequence). The CDR3 covers 13 residues. V gave up 2 bases and J gave up 3 bases, with 7 bases separating them. DNA for the CDR3: TGTGCCAGCAGCTTAAACGGATACTATGGCTACACCTTC. Translation gives CASSLNGYYGYTF.

This rearrangement joins TRBV30 to TRBJ2-4; a possible D gene is TRBD1 (5 bases). CDR3 length: 14 amino acids. Germline V gives CDR1 GTSNPN, CDR2 SVGIG (reference sequence). Between the trimmed V and J ends, which lost 2 bases and 0 bases, there was a span of 8 bases. CDR3: CAWSQGLAKNIQYF. CDR3 nucleotides: TGTGCCTGGAGTCAGGGCCTAGCCAAAAACATTCAGTACTTC.

The chain couples TRBV10-1 to TRBJ1-5; 8 nucleotides align to TRBD1. CDR1 is WNHNN, CDR2 SYGVQD, per germline (reference sequence). There are 18 residues in the CDR3. The trim removed 8 bases at V and 5 bases at J, leaving 20 bases unmatched. The CDR3 is CASSLSRARQGSDQPQHF. Written as DNA, the CDR3 is TGCGCCAGCTCGCTTTCCCGCGCGAGACAGGGGTCGGATCAGCCCCAGCATTTT.

V usage is TRBV9 and J usage is TRBJ2-5, with 11 bases aligning to TRBD1. J gave up 5 bases and V 0 bases, and 6 bases lay outside the gene matches. This CDR3 has 16 amino acids. From germline, CDR1 is SGDLS and CDR2 YYNGEE. The CDR3 DNA sequence: TGTGCCAGCAGCGTAGCGGACAGGGGGCTTGGGGAGACCCAGTACTTC. Amino acid sequence: CASSVADRGLGETQYF.

The chain joins TRBV5-4 to TRBJ2-3; D possibly corresponds to TRBD2 (7 bases). The germline CDR1 and CDR2 sequences are SGHNT and YYREEE (reference sequence). The V end lost 4 bases, the J end lost 2 bases, and 17 bases lay between the germline ends. The CDR3 is 16 amino acids. For the CDR3, the DNA is TGTGCCAGCAGCAGCGGGACACCCTTACTCACAGATACGCAGTATTTT. It codes for CASSSGTPLLTDTQYF.

The chain uses TRBV28 and TRBJ1-2; possible D gene TRBD1, 6 bases. The CDR3 covers 18 residues. Per germline, CDR1 MDHEN and CDR2 SYDVKM. Trimming removed 5 bases at V and 0 bases at J, with 22 bases between. The CDR3: CASSPISQGGGANYGYTF. CDR3 DNA: TGTGCCAGCAGTCCTATATCCCAAGGGGGGGGTGCTAACTATGGCTACACCTTC.

The chain links TRBV7-2 to TRBJ2-5, with D hard to call. The CDR3 is made up of 16 amino acids. Trimming removed 6 bases at V and 4 bases at J, with 21 bases between. Germline CDR1 reads SGHTA; CDR2 reads FQGNSA. CDR3 loop: CASRSTSGSRRETQYF. CDR3 nucleotide sequence: TGTGCCAGCAGGTCCACCTCCGGCTCCCGGAGAGAGACCCAGTACTTC.

The chain combines TRBV19 with TRBJ2-3; no reliable D call. The germline gives CDR1 LNHDA, CDR2 SQIVND (reference sequence). The length of the CDR3 is 13 residues. The germline V and J ends were trimmed by 3 bases and 2 bases, with 6 bases remaining between them. In DNA form, the CDR3 reads TGTGCCAGTAGTATTTTCCTCACAGATACGCAGTATTTT. Its protein is CASSIFLTDTQYF.

Regarding this clone: A much larger clone lies a single base off, so this may be a read error. This sequence joins TRBV9 and TRBJ2-2; D unresolved. From germline, CDR1 is SGDLS and CDR2 YYNGEE. The CDR3 spans 11 residues. Trimming removed 1 base at V and 5 bases at J, with 0 bases between. The CDR3 coding sequence is TGTGCCAGCAGCGTAACCGGGGAGCTGTTTTTT. Encoded protein: CASSVTGELFF.

The chain is built from TRBV7-9 and TRBJ1-4; D remains unclear. The germline V gene encodes CDR1 SEHNR and CDR2 FQNEAQ (reference sequence). This CDR3 has 14 residues. Trimming pared 1 base from V and 6 bases from J, leaving 9 bases between. CDR3 DNA: TGTGCCAGCAGCTTAGATCTAGTCGATGAAAAACTGTTTTTT. Translating gives CASSLDLVDEKLFF.

This chain uses TRBV19 with TRBJ2-7; TRBD1 matches at 11 bases. Trimming took 5 bases from V and 2 from J; bases not matched to a gene: 5. CDR1 and CDR2 (germline): LNHDA, SQIVND (reference sequence). The CDR3 extends over 15 amino acids. For the CDR3, the DNA is TGTGCCAGTAGTTTCGGACAGGGGGCCACCTACGAGCAGTACTTC. As protein: CASSFGQGATYEQYF. Full variable domain (outside the CDR3, taken from reference TRBV19 and TRBJ2-7): DGGITQSPKYLFRKEGQNVTLSCEQNLNHDAMYWYRQDPGQGLRLIYYSQIVNDFQKGDIAEGYSVSREKKESFPLTVTSAQKNPTAFYLCASSFGQGATYEQYFGPGTRLTVT.

The genes are TRBV6-5 and TRBJ1-1; D is undetermined. Germline CDR1 reads MNHEY; CDR2 reads SVGAGI. This CDR3 spans 12 amino acids. The V and J ends lost 4 bases and 4 bases respectively, with 7 bases between them. For the CDR3, the DNA is TGTGCCAGCAGTTCTAGAAGCACTGAAGCTTTCTTT. The encoded protein is CASSSRSTEAFF.

J is TRBJ1-2 and V is TRBV27, with D perhaps matching TRBD1 (5 bases). The germline V gene encodes CDR1 MNHEY and CDR2 SMNVEV (reference sequence). The CDR3 is 16 residues long. Trimming left V 3 bases short and J 0 bases short, with 14 bases between. This CDR3 reads CASSFNRAGTNYGYTF. CDR3 in DNA: TGTGCCAGCAGTTTTAATAGGGCAGGGACTAACTATGGCTACACCTTC.

The CDR3 region is CASSTLGQGNQPQHF. The CDR3 nucleotides read TGTGCCAGCAGTACCCTGGGACAGGGGAATCAGCCCCAGCATTTT. The chain links TRBV28 to TRBJ1-5; 10 nucleotides line up with TRBD1. The CDR3 is 15 residues long. Germline values: CDR1 MDHEN, CDR2 SYDVKM. V shed 5 bases and J 4 bases; nucleotides not matched to a gene: 5.

The CDR3 DNA reads as TGTGCCAGCGCAGCTAGGACGGGACAGGGAGCGTTTCTGTTTTTT. Translation gives CASAARTGQGAFLFF. The chain uses TRBV2 and TRBJ1-4; 9 bases are a match to TRBD1. V was clipped by 8 bases and J by 14 bases; unmatched bases: 18. Germline loops: CDR1 SNHLY, CDR2 FYNNEI. This CDR3 contains 15 residues.

The CDR3 coding sequence is TGTGCCAGCAGTTCATTGGGGGAGCTGTTTTTT. Amino acid sequence: CASSSLGELFF. The chain joins TRBV6-1 to TRBJ2-2, with D unclear. Germline loops: CDR1 MNHNS, CDR2 SASEGT. V shed 5 bases and J shed 8 bases, with 6 bases lying between them. The CDR3 spans 11 residues.

The chain links TRBV6-1 to TRBJ1-2; D is perhaps TRBD1 (6 bases). This CDR3 spans 14 amino acids. Deletions cut 9 bases from V and 5 bases from J, with 19 bases between. Germline assignment: CDR1 MNHNS and CDR2 SASEGT. This chain's CDR3 is CASNLLGQEYGYTF. The CDR3 DNA is TGTGCCAGTAACTTGCTGGGACAAGAATATGGCTACACCTTC.

The V call is TRBV6-6, the J call TRBJ2-4; possibly TRBD1 for D (5 bases). CDR3 size: 16 residues. Per the germline V gene, CDR1 is MNHNY and CDR2 is SVGAGI (reference sequence). V was cut by 0 bases and J by 5 bases, with 14 bases left in between. The CDR3 is CASSYSIGDPENIQYF. CDR3 DNA sequence: TGTGCCAGCAGTTACTCGATAGGGGATCCCGAAAACATTCAGTACTTC.

A remark on this clone: One end of the junction fails to match germline, which may point to a read error. The gene calls are TRBV4-1 and TRBJ2-7, with D possibly TRBD1 on 6 matching bases. Germline assignment: CDR1 MGHRA and CDR2 YSYEKL. The CDR3 loop spans 15 amino acids. The CDR3 DNA sequence: TGCGCCAGCAGGCAAGTAGTGGCAGGGGACTACGAGCAGTACTTC. It encodes CASRQVVAGDYEQYF.

V usage is TRBV19 and J usage is TRBJ2-3; D is unclear. Germline V gene sequence: CDR1 LNHDA, CDR2 SQIVND (reference sequence). The CDR3 is made up of 11 amino acids. Deletions cut 5 bases from V and 6 bases from J, with 6 bases between. The CDR3 is CASSFGDTQYF. In DNA form, the CDR3 reads TGTGCCAGTAGTTTCGGGGATACGCAGTATTTT. Based on the CDR3 plus reference TRBV19 and TRBJ2-3, the full variable domain is DGGITQSPKYLFRKEGQNVTLSCEQNLNHDAMYWYRQDPGQGLRLIYYSQIVNDFQKGDIAEGYSVSREKKESFPLTVTSAQKNPTAFYLCASSFGDTQYFGPGTRLTVL.

The chain uses TRBV28 and TRBJ2-5; the D gene could be TRBD1 or TRBD2 (5 bases each). This CDR3 spans 14 amino acids. Looked up from germline, CDR1 is MDHEN and CDR2 is SYDVKM. V lost 3 bases and J lost 5, with 13 bases in between. CDR3 sequence reads: CASSFWLAGETQYF. The CDR3 nucleotides read TGTGCCAGCAGTTTCTGGCTAGCAGGGGAGACCCAGTACTTC.